These 21 T cell receptor beta chains came from one sample sequenced in a study of OX40 agonist ivuxolimab in advanced cancers. Sequencing was performed with immunoSEQ multiplex PCR; in TCRdb, only in-frame clones are kept and a portion is missing. The table lists about 76,000 clones, approximately 91% of them singletons, with 10% to 15% in the top ten. The sequencing used CD4+ or CD8+ T cells sorted from blood, collected in a trial of the OX40 agonist ivuxolimab. Every receptor here comes from an adult with an advanced solid tumor such as melanoma, head and neck, liver or kidney cancer.

The gene calls are TRBV28 and TRBJ1-1; D ambiguous. V shed 4 bases and J shed 5 bases, with 5 bases lying between them. Germline V gene data show CDR1 as MDHEN and CDR2 as SYDVKM. The CDR3 is 11 amino acids. In DNA form, the CDR3 reads TGTGCCAGCAGTTGGGGAACTGAAGCTTTCTTT. Protein product: CASSWGTEAFF.

V usage is TRBV2 and J usage is TRBJ1-1; 12 bases match TRBD1. Germline values: CDR1 SNHLY, CDR2 FYNNEI. J gave up 3 bases and V 6 bases, and 2 bases lay outside the gene matches. This CDR3 has 14 amino acids. CDR3 region: CASRGTGGYTEAFF. In DNA, the CDR3 is TGTGCCAGCAGGGGGACAGGGGGCTACACTGAAGCTTTCTTT.

In this sample, this clone turned up once. V gene TRBV7-9 combines with J gene TRBJ1-1; D is perhaps TRBD1 (6 bases). CDR3 length equals 14 residues. Between the trimmed V and J ends, which lost 4 bases and 5 bases, there was a span of 14 bases. CDR1 and CDR2 from the germline V gene are SEHNR and FQNEAQ (reference sequence). This CDR3 reads CASSSLTGRTEAFF. DNA of the CDR3: TGTGCCAGCAGCTCCCTCACAGGGCGGACTGAAGCTTTCTTT.

The chain joins TRBV7-9 to TRBJ2-7; the match to TRBD1 covers 7 bases. The length of the CDR3 is 14 residues. CDR1 and CDR2 (germline): SEHNR, FQNEAQ (reference sequence). J lost 5 bases, V lost 5 bases, and 9 bases had no gene match. The DNA of the CDR3 is TGTGCCAGCAGCCTCCGGGACAGCACCAACGAGCAGTACTTC. It yields the protein CASSLRDSTNEQYF.

The chain is built from TRBV5-4 and TRBJ2-2, with 12 bases fitting TRBD2. Trimming took 4 bases from V and 4 from J; bases not matched to a gene: 5. The CDR3 runs to 16 residues. Germline assignment: CDR1 SGHNT and CDR2 YYREEE (reference sequence). DNA for the CDR3: TGTGCCAGCAGCCCGGGACTAGCGGGTTTCACCGGGGAGCTGTTTTTT. Encoded protein: CASSPGLAGFTGELFF.

The rearrangement links TRBV15 to TRBJ2-1; D is perhaps TRBD1 (5 bases). From germline, CDR1 is LNHNV and CDR2 YYDKDF (reference sequence). V was trimmed by 6 bases and J by 7 bases, leaving 19 bases between them. The CDR3 covers 15 residues. CDR3 sequence (DNA): TGTGCCACCAGTAAAACGGTCTCAAGGGGAAATGAGCAGTTCTTC. Residues: CATSKTVSRGNEQFF.

The chain combines TRBV5-6 with TRBJ1-2; D gene uncertain. This CDR3 is built from 13 residues. Germline loops: CDR1 SGHDT, CDR2 YYEEEE. V lost 0 bases and J lost 6, with 9 bases in between. The CDR3 region is CASSLDRAHGYTF. The DNA of the CDR3 is TGTGCCAGCAGCTTGGATAGGGCGCATGGCTACACCTTC.

In this sample, this clone turned up a few times. The V and J genes are TRBV21-1 and TRBJ2-1. TRBV21-1 is a pseudogene. CDR3 size: 16 residues. The CDR3 DNA reads as TGTGCCAGCAGCAAAGTGGGGAAGGGCAAGTACAATGAGCAGTTCTTC. Protein: CASSKVGKGKYNEQFF.

The rearrangement uses TRBV5-1 and TRBJ2-7, with 10 bases matching TRBD1. CDR3 length equals 14 residues. Germline lookup yields CDR1 SGHRS and CDR2 YFSETQ. The V segment lost 5 bases and the J segment 4 bases; nucleotides outside the gene matches: 6. The DNA of the CDR3 is TGCGCCAGCAGTTTAGGGACAGGGGAATACGAGCAGTACTTC. It specifies CASSLGTGEYEQYF.

The genes are TRBV6-1 and TRBJ2-5; 10 positions match TRBD2. The CDR3 contains 13 residues. V lost 10 bases to trimming and J lost 0 bases; unmatched junction nucleotides: 2. CDR1 and CDR2 (germline): MNHNS, SASEGT. CDR3 nucleotides: TGTGCCACGACTAGCGGGCACCAAGAGACCCAGTACTTC. Translation: CATTSGHQETQYF.

The genes are TRBV6-4 and TRBJ2-3, with 9 nucleotides matching TRBD2. V was clipped by 5 bases and J by 2 bases; unmatched bases: 2. CDR1 is MRHNA, CDR2 SNTAGT, per germline. The length of the CDR3 is 14 residues. The CDR3 reads CASSPSGDTDTQYF. CDR3 coding DNA: TGTGCCAGCAGTCCTAGCGGGGACACAGATACGCAGTATTTT.

This clone was seen just once. The V call is TRBV6-5, the J call TRBJ1-1; D gene unclear. The V gene lost 0 bases and the J gene lost 8 bases, with 10 bases spanning the gap. Germline lookup yields CDR1 MNHEY and CDR2 SVGAGI. CDR3 length: 13 residues. The CDR3 spells CASSYSGRGEAFF. The CDR3 coding sequence is TGTGCCAGCAGTTACTCAGGCCGGGGAGAAGCTTTCTTT.

The chain has TRBV4-2 and TRBJ2-2; D tentatively fits TRBD1 or TRBD2 (5 bases each). The CDR3 is 16 amino acids. The germline CDR1 and CDR2 sequences are LGHNA and YNFKEQ. V was clipped by 4 bases and J by 3 bases, with 15 bases between them. The CDR3 protein is CASSPRGRGDTGELFF. For the CDR3, the DNA is TGTGCCAGCAGCCCCCGGGGAAGGGGCGACACCGGGGAGCTGTTTTTT.

The chain employs TRBV6-6 and TRBJ2-7, with unresolved D. The germline V gene has CDR1 MNHNY and CDR2 SVGAGI (reference sequence). The CDR3 totals 11 residues. Trimming removed 2 bases from V and 6 bases from J, with 5 bases in between. The chain's CDR3 is CASSYLTEQYF. The CDR3 DNA sequence: TGTGCCAGCAGTTACCTCACCGAGCAGTACTTC.

This chain connects TRBV7-6 to TRBJ2-5, with a weak D call TRBD1 (5 bases). CDR3 length equals 16 residues. Trimming took off 3 bases at V and 2 bases at J, with 16 bases between the two ends. CDR1 SGHVS and CDR2 FNYEAQ come from the germline V gene. The CDR3: CASSFGHSTLQETQYF. DNA of the CDR3: TGTGCCAGCAGCTTCGGACACTCGACGCTACAAGAGACCCAGTACTTC.

This clone came up once. This rearrangement joins TRBV11-2 to TRBJ2-1, with 10 positions matching TRBD2. The ends lost 2 bases at V and 8 bases at J; junction bases unmatched: 9. CDR1 is SGHAT and CDR2 is FQNNGV in the germline V gene. The CDR3 is 16 residues long. The CDR3 sequence is CASSLLAGALHDEQFF. The CDR3 DNA reads as TGTGCCAGCAGCTTACTAGCGGGAGCTCTACACGATGAGCAGTTCTTC.

The chain uses TRBV25-1 and TRBJ1-2; no reliable D call. The CDR3 has 13 residues. V was pared by 2 bases and J by 4 bases, with 8 bases between. Germline V gives CDR1 MGHDK, CDR2 SYGVNS. The CDR3 nucleotides read TGTGCCAGCAGTGAAGAGGGCATCTATGGCTACACCTTC. Translation gives CASSEEGIYGYTF.

DNA of the CDR3: TGTGCCAGCAGCTTAGGCAGGGTGGCTTATGGCTACACCTTC. Its protein product is CASSLGRVAYGYTF. This chain connects TRBV5-8 to TRBJ1-2; perhaps TRBD1 as D (5 bases). Deletions cut 2 bases from V and 5 bases from J, with 13 bases between. The CDR3 consists of 14 residues. Germline assignment: CDR1 SGHTS and CDR2 YDEGEE. The full variable domain, its missing parts supplied by reference TRBV5-8 and TRBJ1-2, is EAGVTQSPTHLIKTRGQQATLRCSPISGHTSVYWYQQALGLGLQFLLWYDEGEERNRGNFPPRFSGRQFPNYSSELNVNALELEDSALYLCASSLGRVAYGYTFGSGTRLTVV.

V gene TRBV21-1 combines with J gene TRBJ2-3. TRBV21-1 is classified as a pseudogene. CDR3 size: 14 residues. In DNA, the CDR3 is TGTGCCAGCCCCAGCTGGAAGGTGACAGATACGCAGTATTTT. Translation gives CASPSWKVTDTQYF.

The rearrangement joins TRBV5-6 to TRBJ2-3; 10 bases fit TRBD2. Per germline, CDR1 SGHDT and CDR2 YYEEEE. J lost 0 bases, V lost 3 bases, and 7 bases had no gene match. This CDR3 is built from 17 residues. CDR3 amino acids: CASSWRSTSGSTDTQYF. CDR3 bases: TGTGCCAGCAGCTGGCGCTCGACTAGCGGGAGCACAGATACGCAGTATTTT.

The genes are TRBV5-5 and TRBJ1-3, with TRBD1 identical over 7 bases. Germline CDR1 and CDR2: SGHKS and YYEKEE (reference sequence). The CDR3 is 11 amino acids. J was trimmed by 8 bases and V by 5 bases; bases with no gene match: 1. CDR3 sequence reads: CASSQGDTIYF. DNA of the CDR3: TGTGCCAGCAGTCAGGGGGACACCATATATTTT.